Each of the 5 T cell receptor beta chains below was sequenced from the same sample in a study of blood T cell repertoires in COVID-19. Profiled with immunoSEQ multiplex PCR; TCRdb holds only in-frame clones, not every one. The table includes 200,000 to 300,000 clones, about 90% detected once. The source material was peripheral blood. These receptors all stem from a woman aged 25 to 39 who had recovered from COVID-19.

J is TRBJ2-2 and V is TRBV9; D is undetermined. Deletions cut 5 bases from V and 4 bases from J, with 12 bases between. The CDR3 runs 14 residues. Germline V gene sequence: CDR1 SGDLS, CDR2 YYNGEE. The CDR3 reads CASSPLWATGELFF. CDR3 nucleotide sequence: TGTGCCAGCAGTCCTCTGTGGGCCACCGGGGAGCTGTTTTTT.

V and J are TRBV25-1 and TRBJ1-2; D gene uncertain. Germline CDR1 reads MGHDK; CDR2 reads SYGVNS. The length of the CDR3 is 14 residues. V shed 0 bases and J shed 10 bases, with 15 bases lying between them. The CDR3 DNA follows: TGTGCCAGCAGTGAATATGGGATGGCCGGGGACTACACCTTC. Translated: CASSEYGMAGDYTF.

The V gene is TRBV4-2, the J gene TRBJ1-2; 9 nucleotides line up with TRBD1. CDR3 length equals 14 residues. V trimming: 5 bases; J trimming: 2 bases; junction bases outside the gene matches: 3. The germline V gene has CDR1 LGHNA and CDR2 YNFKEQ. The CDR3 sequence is CASSMGQGNYGYTF. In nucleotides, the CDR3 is TGTGCCAGCAGCATGGGACAGGGAAACTATGGCTACACCTTC.

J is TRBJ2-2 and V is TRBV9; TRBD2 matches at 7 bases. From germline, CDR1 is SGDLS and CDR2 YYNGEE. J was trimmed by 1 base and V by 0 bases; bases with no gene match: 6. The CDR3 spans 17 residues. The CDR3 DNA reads TGTGCCAGCAGCGTAGACGCCAGCGGGGAGAACACCGGGGAGCTGTTTTTT. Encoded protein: CASSVDASGENTGELFF.

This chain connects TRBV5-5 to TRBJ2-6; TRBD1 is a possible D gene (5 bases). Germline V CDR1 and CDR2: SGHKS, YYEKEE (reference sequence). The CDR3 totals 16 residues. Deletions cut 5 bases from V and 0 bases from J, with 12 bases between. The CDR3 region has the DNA TGTGCCAGCAGACAACCAGGGAACTCTGGGGCCAACGTCCTGACTTTC. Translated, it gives CASRQPGNSGANVLTF.